This TCR beta chain was captured by sequencing in a study of T-cell reconstitution after alpha-beta-depleted transplantation in children. Study results and limitations: Several hundred expanded graft clones reportedly supplied alpha-beta T cells about two months after transplant.

This clonotype was seen a few times. Its matching antigen is unknown. This CDR3 is 14 amino acids long. From germline, CDR1 is KGHDR and CDR2 SFDVKD. Trimming pared 10 bases from V and 6 bases from J, leaving 18 bases between. The TCRbeta library was prepared with unique molecular identifiers. TCRdb re-called the PCR reads through MiXCR, storing one row per CDR3 protein. The profile covers just over 950,000 distinct CDR3 sequences, with around 30% appearing a single time and over 25% taken by the ten largest. The genes are TRBV24-1 and TRBJ2-1; D is possibly TRBD1 or TRBD2 (5 bases each). Sequences were derived from PBMCs, mostly from graft donor cells, sampled 360 days after TCRalphabeta/CD19-depleted stem cell transplant. This sequence originates from a boy younger than two who had a stem cell transplant for SCID, so the T cells may come from the graft donor. The CDR3 spells CATGTRRNPNEQFF. The CDR3 nucleotides are TGTGCCACGGGGACCAGGAGGAACCCCAATGAGCAGTTCTTC.